The 13 T cell receptor beta chains listed next were all sequenced from one sample in a study of glioma-infiltrating T cells. The iRepertoire nested amplicon-rescue multiplex PCR amplified TCR alpha and beta CDR3s from RNA. TCRdb reanalysed the multiplex PCR reads using MiXCR and keeps one entry per CDR3 protein. The repertoire holds fewer than 90,000 distinct CDR3 sequences, around 23% seen once, with over 5% in the top ten. The material sequenced was glioma tissue, nonneoplastic brain tissue, or PBMCs (not recorded which). The receptors derive from a human donor with low-grade glioma or glioblastoma, undergoing nonglioma brain surgery, or in good health (not recorded which).

This clonotype was seen many times. The chain employs TRBV18 and TRBJ1-4, with D perhaps matching TRBD1 (5 bases). From germline, CDR1 is KGHSH and CDR2 LQKENI. This CDR3 is built from 14 residues. V shed 6 bases and J shed 1 base, with 9 bases lying between them. The CDR3: CASSPQGTNEKLFF. CDR3 bases: TGTGCCAGCTCTCCGCAGGGAACTAATGAAAAACTGTTTTTT.

This chain connects TRBV4-1 to TRBJ2-3; 12 bases map to TRBD2. V trimming: 1 base; J trimming: 6 bases; junction bases outside the gene matches: 8. Germline V gives CDR1 MGHRA, CDR2 YSYEKL. This CDR3 has 17 amino acids. Written as DNA, the CDR3 is TGCGCCAGCAGCCAAGGTCGACTAGCGGGAGAAGGGGATACGCAGTATTTT. Protein sequence: CASSQGRLAGEGDTQYF.

This clonotype showed up many times. V gene TRBV18 combines with J gene TRBJ1-1; D unresolved. V gave up 2 bases and J gave up 0 bases, with 7 bases separating them. The CDR3 is 14 residues long. Looked up from germline, CDR1 is KGHSH and CDR2 is LQKENI. CDR3 bases: TGTGCCAGCTCACCAACTAATATGAACACTGAAGCTTTCTTT. It encodes CASSPTNMNTEAFF.

In its sample, this clonotype was seen many times. This CDR3 reads CASSFKGGLEELFF. CDR3 nucleotide sequence: TGTGCCAGCAGCTTCAAGGGGGGTTTGGAGGAGCTGTTTTTT. The chain is built from TRBV7-2 and TRBJ2-2; the D call may be TRBD1 or TRBD2 (6 bases each). This CDR3 comprises 14 residues. From germline, CDR1 is SGHTA and CDR2 FQGNSA. Trimming shortened V by 3 bases and J by 10 bases, and 15 bases separated the two germline ends.

This clonotype was counted many times. V gene TRBV12-3 or TRBV12-4 combines with J gene TRBJ1-2, with a possible D match to TRBD1 (6 bases). This CDR3 comprises 11 residues. Trimming removed 9 bases from V and 6 bases from J, with 11 bases in between. This CDR3 is CARHRADGYTF. The CDR3 bases are TGTGCCAGGCACAGGGCTGATGGCTACACCTTC.

This clonotype was counted between two and nine times. V usage is TRBV3-1 and J usage is TRBJ1-1, with 9 bases matching TRBD1. From germline, CDR1 is LGHDT and CDR2 YNNKEL (reference sequence). Unmatched junction bases numbered 10, after V lost 8 bases and J lost 0 bases. The CDR3 runs to 16 residues. The CDR3 loop reads CASGRTGDFVNTEAFF. The CDR3 DNA is TGTGCCAGCGGCCGGACAGGGGACTTCGTGAACACTGAAGCTTTCTTT.

In the case of this clonotype: Germline and junction disagree at one end, which may indicate a read error. The genes are TRBV24-1 and TRBJ2-5, with D maybe TRBD2 (5 bases). There are 12 residues in the CDR3. From germline, CDR1 is KGHDR and CDR2 SFDVKD. The CDR3 DNA follows: TGTGCCACCAGTGATTTGGGGGAGACCCAGCACTTC. Translation: CATSDLGETQHF.

The V and J genes are TRBV6-2 or TRBV6-3 and TRBJ2-3, with a possible D match to TRBD2 (6 bases). Germline V gene sequence: CDR1 MNHEY, CDR2 SVGEGT. The V gene lost 7 bases and the J gene lost 2 bases, with 16 bases spanning the gap. The CDR3 loop spans 15 amino acids. In DNA form, the CDR3 reads TGTGCCAGCACCAAGCCGGGACTTCCCACAGATACGCAGTATTTT. This translates into CASTKPGLPTDTQYF.

There are many counts of this clonotype. The chain is built from TRBV20-1 and TRBJ2-1, with 7 bases matching TRBD2. The ends lost 5 bases at V and 7 bases at J; junction bases unmatched: 11. Germline CDR1 DFQATT, CDR2 SNEGSKA (reference sequence). The length of the CDR3 is 14 residues. CDR3 coding DNA: TGCAGTGCTCTTAGCGGGTCGGCGGGTAATGAGCAGTTCTTC. Protein: CSALSGSAGNEQFF.

This clonotype was observed many times. The chain is built from TRBV20-1 and TRBJ1-1; D unresolved. Trimming stripped 7 bases from V and 1 base from J, with 4 bases between. The length of the CDR3 is 10 residues. Germline loops: CDR1 DFQATT, CDR2 SNEGSKA (reference sequence). The CDR3 protein is CSGSNTEAFF. DNA of the CDR3: TGCAGTGGGTCGAACACTGAAGCTTTCTTT.

The chain combines TRBV29-1 with TRBJ2-1, with D hard to call. Trimming pared 4 bases from V and 6 bases from J, leaving 4 bases between. Germline V gene data show CDR1 as SQVTM and CDR2 as ANQGSEA. The CDR3 loop spans 10 amino acids. The CDR3 nucleotides read TGCAGCGTTGTGACCAATGAGCAGTTCTTC. It yields the protein CSVVTNEQFF.

This clonotype was detected many times. The chain is built from TRBV18 and TRBJ1-2; perhaps TRBD1 as D (6 bases). The CDR3 is 16 residues long. Trimming left V 3 bases short and J 0 bases short, with 14 bases between. Germline loops: CDR1 KGHSH, CDR2 LQKENI. The CDR3 spells CASSPNTGPSNYGYTF. CDR3 DNA sequence: TGTGCCAGCTCACCGAACACAGGGCCCTCTAACTATGGCTACACCTTC.

This clonotype was counted ten times or more. The rearrangement joins TRBV10-2 to TRBJ1-1; no clear D. With 6 bases removed from V and 0 bases from J, the gap between germline ends came to 5 bases. Germline CDR1 reads WSHSY; CDR2 reads SAAADI. CDR3 size: 12 residues. CDR3 in DNA: TGCGCCAGCAGACACTTGAACACTGAAGCTTTCTTT. This sequence encodes CASRHLNTEAFF.